This T cell receptor (beta chain) was sequenced during a study of identical twins. A single record per CDR3 protein comes from TCRdb applying MiXCR to the 5' RACE reads. This sample has around 290,000 distinct CDR3 sequences; 9.5% occur once, and the top ten carry roughly 7%. V was trimmed by 1 base and J by 5 bases, leaving 15 bases between them. There are 15 residues in the CDR3. Germline V gene lookup returns CDR1 SNHLY and CDR2 FYNNEI. This clonotype was seen more than once but under ten times. The same data also contributed to another study, on yellow fever vaccine responses in identical twins. That paper states: Reportedly, the response of twins' T cells to the vaccine seemed partly convergent, partly personalized.

The chain is built from TRBV2 and TRBJ2-7, with no clear D. The sequenced sample was CD8+ T cells sorted from blood. The receptor was derived from a woman in her late teens or twenties in good health. The chain's CDR3 is CASSEVYTLGHEQYF. CDR3 bases: TGTGCCAGCAGTGAAGTGTACACCCTCGGCCACGAGCAGTACTTC.